Following are 10 T cell receptor beta chains from one sample sequenced in a study of T cell changes during pregnancy in multiple sclerosis. Using immunoSEQ multiplex PCR, the repertoire was profiled, and TCRdb retains in-frame clones only, with some absent. The sample consists of approximately 70,000 clones, approximately 94% of them appearing once. This material consisted of peripheral blood, taken in the third trimester of pregnancy. The source is a female donor with multiple sclerosis, enrolled in a pregnancy study.

The chain has TRBV5-6 and TRBJ2-5; 8 nucleotides align to TRBD1. The V segment lost 0 bases and the J segment 5 bases; nucleotides outside the gene matches: 6. The CDR3 consists of 15 residues. Germline loops: CDR1 SGHDT, CDR2 YYEEEE. DNA of the CDR3: TGTGCCAGCAGCTTGGCCCAGGGGGCTAGGGAGACCCAGTACTTC. Its translation: CASSLAQGARETQYF. Drawing the rest from reference TRBV5-6 and TRBJ2-5, the complete variable domain is DAGVTQSPTHLIKTRGQQVTLRCSPKSGHDTVSWYQQALGQGPQFIFQYYEEEERQRGNFPDRFSGHQFPNYSSELNVNALLLGDSALYLCASSLAQGARETQYFGPGTRLLVL.

The chain employs TRBV15 and TRBJ2-7, with a tentative D call TRBD1 (6 bases). This CDR3 has 15 amino acids. Germline loops: CDR1 LNHNV, CDR2 YYDKDF (reference sequence). V dropped 1 base and J dropped 5 bases, with 15 bases sitting between them. This CDR3 is CATSRVGYRANEQYF. In DNA form, the CDR3 reads TGTGCCACCAGCAGAGTGGGGTACAGGGCTAACGAGCAGTACTTC.

This clone was observed a handful of times. The chain joins TRBV14 to TRBJ1-1; D gene uncertain. Germline lookup yields CDR1 SGHDN and CDR2 FVKESK. Trimming took off 4 bases at V and 7 bases at J, with 13 bases between the two ends. The CDR3 is 13 amino acids. Written as DNA, the CDR3 is TGTGCCAGCAGCCCCCACAGTGTTGGTGAAGCTTTCTTT. Its protein product is CASSPHSVGEAFF.

The chain has TRBV4-1 and TRBJ1-2, with 7 bases that match TRBD1. Trimming took 0 bases from V and 2 from J; bases not matched to a gene: 3. The germline CDR1 and CDR2 sequences are MGHRA and YSYEKL. This CDR3 is built from 15 residues. This CDR3 is CASSQDRTGNYGYTF. CDR3 nucleotides: TGCGCCAGCAGCCAAGATAGGACAGGCAACTATGGCTACACCTTC.

This chain links TRBV4-3 with TRBJ1-2; tentatively, D is TRBD1 (5 bases). Germline V gene sequence: CDR1 LGHNA, CDR2 YSLEER. V shed 0 bases and J shed 3 bases, with 8 bases lying between them. CDR3 length equals 14 residues. For the CDR3, the DNA is TGCGCCAGCAGCCAAGACAGGGCCGACTATGGCTACACCTTC. Translated: CASSQDRADYGYTF.

This clone was picked up one time. The V call is TRBV7-9, the J call TRBJ2-2; 8 nucleotides align to TRBD2. This CDR3 is 14 amino acids long. J gave up 12 bases and V 0 bases, and 6 bases lay outside the gene matches. Germline lookup yields CDR1 SEHNR and CDR2 FQNEAQ (reference sequence). The CDR3 is CASSLAGLAWKLFF. The CDR3 DNA is TGTGCCAGCAGCTTAGCAGGACTAGCTTGGAAGCTGTTTTTT.

The chain employs TRBV7-9 and TRBJ2-5; 7 nucleotides align to TRBD1. The CDR3 is 15 amino acids. Trimming took 4 bases from V and 6 from J; bases not matched to a gene: 11. Germline-derived CDR1 and CDR2 are SEHNR and FQNEAQ (reference sequence). In nucleotides, the CDR3 is TGTGCCAGCAGCTGGGCGGGTGACAGGGCGAAGACCCAGTACTTC. Translation gives CASSWAGDRAKTQYF.

The chain links TRBV4-3 to TRBJ2-3, with 8 positions matching TRBD2. Trimming took 4 bases from V and 4 from J; bases not matched to a gene: 7. Germline loops: CDR1 LGHNA, CDR2 YSLEER. This CDR3 is built from 15 residues. CDR3 nucleotide sequence: TGCGCCAGCAGCCTCGGGAGCGGGAGATCAGATACGCAGTATTTT. This gives the protein CASSLGSGRSDTQYF.

This chain uses TRBV27 with TRBJ1-5; D is ambiguous. Germline CDR1 is MNHEY and CDR2 is SMNVEV (reference sequence). CDR3 length: 14 residues. V lost 3 bases to trimming and J lost 11 bases, with 17 bases between them. The DNA for the CDR3 is TGTGCCAGCAGTTTCCGTGCAGTACAATCAGCCCAGCATTTT. This sequence encodes CASSFRAVQSAQHF.

This chain joins TRBV2 and TRBJ2-2, with 10 bases aligning to TRBD1. The CDR3 has 15 amino acids. Germline CDR1 reads SNHLY; CDR2 reads FYNNEI. V lost 10 bases and J lost 3; bases outside the gene matches: 8. The CDR3 DNA reads as TGTGCCATCCGTTCCGGGACAGGGGACACCGGGGAGCTGTTTTTT. The encoded protein is CAIRSGTGDTGELFF.